The 26 T cell receptor beta chains reported below all come from one sample, sequenced in a study of T cell changes during pregnancy in multiple sclerosis. Profiled with immunoSEQ multiplex PCR; TCRdb holds only in-frame clones, not every one. The table lists about 40,000 clones, 90% to 95% of them singletons. The sample here was CD4+ T cells from peripheral blood mononuclear cells, taken after pregnancy. Receptor source: a female donor with multiple sclerosis, enrolled in a pregnancy study.

The chain carries TRBV5-1 and TRBJ1-1, with 7 bases that match TRBD1. CDR1 is SGHRS, CDR2 YFSETQ, per germline. This CDR3 is 14 amino acids long. The trim removed 3 bases at V and 4 bases at J, leaving 6 bases unmatched. The CDR3 region is CASSSSTGRTEAFF. CDR3 sequence (DNA): TGCGCCAGCAGCTCGTCGACAGGGCGCACTGAAGCTTTCTTT.

The chain couples TRBV19 to TRBJ1-5; 9 nucleotides align to TRBD1. The CDR3 has 19 amino acids. Germline V lookup: CDR1 LNHDA, CDR2 SQIVND (reference sequence). V dropped 3 bases and J dropped 0; count of bases not matched to a gene: 12. The CDR3 protein is CASSMRRDRVVYSNQPQHF. In DNA, the CDR3 is TGTGCCAGTAGTATGAGGCGGGACAGGGTAGTTTATAGCAATCAGCCCCAGCATTTT.

This CDR3 reads CASSLILGLERGVEAQYF. CDR3 DNA: TGTGCCAGCAGCTTAATCTTGGGCCTGGAGCGGGGGGTCGAGGCCCAGTACTTC. V gene TRBV11-2 combines with J gene TRBJ2-5, with 9 nucleotides matching TRBD2. CDR1 and CDR2 from the germline V gene are SGHAT and FQNNGV. J gave up 9 bases and V 2 bases, and 19 bases lay outside the gene matches. This CDR3 has 18 residues. Looking up the rest from reference TRBV11-2 and TRBJ2-5 gives the full variable domain: EAGVAQSPRYKIIEKRQSVAFWCNPISGHATLYWYQQILGQGPKLLIQFQNNGVVDDSQLPKDRFSAERLKGVDSTLKIQPAKLEDSAVYLCASSLILGLERGVEAQYFGPGTRLLVL.

This chain uses TRBV7-9 with TRBJ1-1, with unresolved D. Germline-derived CDR1 and CDR2 are SEHNR and FQNEAQ (reference sequence). V was pared by 2 bases and J by 1 base, with 8 bases between. The CDR3 runs 14 residues. The CDR3 coding sequence is TGTGCCAGCAGCTTACAGCGGGAGAACACTGAAGCTTTCTTT. It is translated as CASSLQRENTEAFF.

In nucleotides, the CDR3 is TGCGCCAGCAGCCAAGCTTCTCAGGGGTCGACTGATTCACCCCTCCACTTT. Translating it yields CASSQASQGSTDSPLHF. The V and J genes are TRBV4-1 and TRBJ1-6; a weak D match, TRBD1 (6 bases). V lost 1 base and J lost 8, with 18 bases in between. From germline, CDR1 is MGHRA and CDR2 YSYEKL. This CDR3 region has 17 residues.

This chain uses TRBV14 with TRBJ2-7, with TRBD1 matching over 7 bases. The CDR3 has 13 amino acids. CDR1 SGHDN and CDR2 FVKESK come from the germline V gene. J lost 6 bases, V lost 2 bases, and 4 bases had no gene match. The CDR3 here is CASSQNRGGEQYF. In nucleotides, the CDR3 is TGTGCCAGCAGCCAAAACAGGGGTGGCGAGCAGTACTTC.

This clone was seen just once. The genes are TRBV5-1 and TRBJ2-1; 9 bases map to TRBD2. Germline CDR1 is SGHRS and CDR2 is YFSETQ. This CDR3 spans 15 amino acids. Germline trimming cut 6 bases from V and 10 bases from J; bases unmatched to any gene: 14. CDR3: CASTAGAGGPIEQFF. The CDR3 DNA sequence: TGCGCCAGCACCGCGGGGGCGGGGGGGCCTATAGAGCAGTTCTTC.

The count of this clone is one. The V gene is TRBV5-1, the J gene TRBJ2-4; maybe TRBD2 (6 bases). The CDR3 is 24 residues long. V was shortened by 4 bases and J by 0 bases, with 38 bases between the two germline ends. The germline V gene has CDR1 SGHRS and CDR2 YFSETQ. CDR3 DNA sequence: TGCGCCAGCAGCGGGGGGACGGACTCAGACCATTCGGTTGCCAGTTCACTAGCCAAAAACATTCAGTACTTC. Residues: CASSGGTDSDHSVASSLAKNIQYF.

This sequence joins TRBV15 and TRBJ2-7; TRBD2 agrees at 14 bases. Germline V lookup: CDR1 LNHNV, CDR2 YYDKDF (reference sequence). Losses at the gene ends were 5 bases for V and 6 bases for J; bases not matched to a gene: 6. This CDR3 is 15 amino acids long. The CDR3 spells CATSSRTSGGPEQYF. The DNA of the CDR3 is TGTGCCACCAGCTCGAGGACTAGCGGGGGGCCCGAGCAGTACTTC. Variable domain in full (rest from reference TRBV15 and TRBJ2-7): DAMVIQNPRYQVTQFGKPVTLSCSQTLNHNVMYWYQQKSSQAPKLLFHYYDKDFNNEADTPDNFQSRRPNTSFCFLDIRSPGLGDTAMYLCATSSRTSGGPEQYFGPGTRLTVT.

This chain links TRBV5-1 with TRBJ1-4; TRBD1 agrees at 11 bases. CDR1 is SGHRS, CDR2 YFSETQ, per germline. This CDR3 has 14 amino acids. V lost 4 bases, J lost 10 bases, and 6 bases stayed unmatched. CDR3 nucleotides: TGCGCCAGCAGCGAGACCGGGACAGGGGGAAAACTGTTTTTT. It encodes CASSETGTGGKLFF.

This sequence joins TRBV7-2 and TRBJ2-1, with 10 nucleotides matching TRBD2. Germline V lookup: CDR1 SGHTA, CDR2 FQGNSA. Trimming cost V 6 bases and J 7 bases; bases outside gene matches: 6. The CDR3 is 14 residues long. CDR3 coding DNA: TGTGCCAGCAGAAGCGGGGGGGCCGGTAATGAGCAGTTCTTC. It yields the protein CASRSGGAGNEQFF.

Only a few counts were recorded for this clone. The gene calls are TRBV4-1 and TRBJ2-1; 7 positions agree with TRBD2. Germline-derived CDR1 and CDR2 are MGHRA and YSYEKL. This CDR3 is built from 17 residues. V shed 5 bases and J 6 bases; nucleotides not matched to a gene: 16. The CDR3, as DNA: TGCGCCAGCAGCGAGGGGCGGGGGAGGGAGAAAGGCAATGAGCAGTTCTTC. This encodes CASSEGRGREKGNEQFF.

This clone showed up just once. V gene TRBV4-1 combines with J gene TRBJ1-5; a possible D gene is TRBD1 (5 bases). V shed 1 base and J shed 11 bases, with 18 bases lying between them. The CDR3 totals 15 residues. In germline, CDR1 is MGHRA, CDR2 YSYEKL. The CDR3, as DNA: TGCGCCAGCAGCCAAGGGTCTGGGGCTCGAAGGGCCCAGCATTTT. This codes for CASSQGSGARRAQHF.

The V call is TRBV2, the J call TRBJ1-2; tentative D call: TRBD1 (5 bases). The CDR3 contains 14 residues. The V end lost 8 bases, the J end lost 0 bases, and 13 bases lay between the germline ends. The germline V gene encodes CDR1 SNHLY and CDR2 FYNNEI. CDR3 bases: TGTGCCAGCGGTGCTGGGACTGCTAACTATGGCTACACCTTC. Its translation is CASGAGTANYGYTF.

The chain carries TRBV21-1 and TRBJ2-7; no DNA check was done on the table's D call, TRBD2. TRBV21-1 is a pseudogene. CDR3 length: 18 residues. The CDR3 nucleotides read TGTGCCAGCAGCAAGCGGACTAGCGGGGGGCGAGGATCCTACGAGCAGTACTTC. Translation gives CASSKRTSGGRGSYEQYF.

The V gene is TRBV7-3, the J gene TRBJ1-6; no reliable D call. The CDR3 sequence is 13 residues long. Germline-derived CDR1 and CDR2 are SGHTA and FQGTGA. Trimming took off 4 bases at V and 3 bases at J, with 4 bases between the two ends. CDR3 bases: TGTGCCAGCAGCTCCTACTATAATTCACCCCTCCACTTT. Translating gives CASSSYYNSPLHF.

The gene calls are TRBV5-1 and TRBJ1-4, with D possibly TRBD1 on 6 matching bases. CDR1 is SGHRS and CDR2 is YFSETQ in the germline V gene. Deletions cut 4 bases from V and 3 bases from J, with 19 bases between. This CDR3 has 17 residues. This CDR3 is CASSIGTLNSPNEKLFF. CDR3 in DNA: TGCGCCAGCAGCATCGGGACATTAAATTCACCTAATGAAAAACTGTTTTTT.

This clone has a single count. The chain is built from TRBV11-2 and TRBJ1-4, with 10 bases fitting TRBD1. V lost 0 bases and J lost 7; bases outside the gene matches: 2. Germline V CDR1 and CDR2: SGHAT, FQNNGV. The CDR3 runs 15 residues. The CDR3 sequence is CASSLDRDRGEKLFF. The CDR3 DNA reads as TGTGCCAGCAGCTTAGATCGGGACAGGGGTGAAAAACTGTTTTTT.

The V gene is TRBV29-1, the J gene TRBJ1-2, with D tentatively TRBD1 (5 bases). Germline-derived CDR1 and CDR2 are SQVTM and ANQGSEA. V lost 1 base and J 8 bases, leaving 17 bases between the germline ends. The CDR3 covers 14 residues. The CDR3 protein is CSVEAGRGIGGYTF. The CDR3 DNA sequence: TGCAGCGTTGAAGCAGGTCGGGGGATTGGAGGCTACACCTTC.

The genes are TRBV27 and TRBJ2-3, with TRBD1 matching over 8 bases. The CDR3 extends over 13 amino acids. The germline gives CDR1 MNHEY, CDR2 SMNVEV (reference sequence). The J segment lost 6 bases and the V segment lost 3 bases, leaving 2 bases of the junction unmatched. In DNA, the CDR3 is TGTGCCAGCAGTTTGCAGGGGGCGGATACGCAGTATTTT. This translates into CASSLQGADTQYF.

The gene calls are TRBV5-6 and TRBJ1-1; the D gene is possibly TRBD1 (6 bases). There are 15 residues in the CDR3. Trimming shortened V by 4 bases and J by 0 bases, and 13 bases separated the two germline ends. Germline values: CDR1 SGHDT, CDR2 YYEEEE. The chain's CDR3 is CASSGTRDMNTEAFF. The CDR3 DNA is TGTGCCAGCAGCGGGACCCGGGACATGAACACTGAAGCTTTCTTT.

The rearrangement links TRBV5-1 to TRBJ2-1; D may be TRBD1 (7 bases). The CDR3 has 19 residues. From germline, CDR1 is SGHRS and CDR2 YFSETQ. With 3 bases removed from V and 5 bases from J, the gap between germline ends came to 27 bases. The CDR3 DNA reads TGCGCCAGCAGCTACTACAGGGGAGGTACCGGGACTGGGAACAATGAGCAGTTCTTC. Encoded protein: CASSYYRGGTGTGNNEQFF. The full variable domain, with the rest looked up from reference TRBV5-1 and TRBJ2-1, is KAGVTQTPRYLIKTRGQQVTLSCSPISGHRSVSWYQQTPGQGLQFLFEYFSETQRNKGNFPGRFSGRQFSNSRSEMNVSTLELGDSALYLCASSYYRGGTGTGNNEQFFGPGTRLTVL.

The V and J genes are TRBV19 and TRBJ2-2; 7 positions agree with TRBD1. The CDR3 loop spans 14 amino acids. The V and J ends lost 11 bases and 1 base, in that order; junction bases with no gene match: 7. Germline V gene lookup returns CDR1 LNHDA and CDR2 SQIVND (reference sequence). The DNA for the CDR3 is TGTGCCGTATCCGGGACAGAGAACACCGGGGAGCTGTTTTTT. It is translated as CAVSGTENTGELFF.

The chain is built from TRBV28 and TRBJ1-1; 9 positions agree with TRBD1. J was trimmed by 5 bases and V by 5 bases; bases with no gene match: 12. Germline V gives CDR1 MDHEN, CDR2 SYDVKM. CDR3 length: 16 residues. CDR3 sequence (DNA): TGTGCCAGCAGTCCCCACCAACAGGGGGCACGGACTGAAGCTTTCTTT. It specifies CASSPHQQGARTEAFF.

The chain carries TRBV5-1 and TRBJ2-2; 13 positions match TRBD2. The junction had 12 bases not matched to a gene; V was cut back by 6 bases and J by 7 bases. Germline-derived CDR1 and CDR2 are SGHRS and YFSETQ. The length of the CDR3 is 17 residues. Written as DNA, the CDR3 is TGCGCCAGCAAGAGGGGAATCGGACTAGCGGGGGACGGGGAGCTGTTTTTT. This encodes CASKRGIGLAGDGELFF.

The chain couples TRBV6-5 to TRBJ1-2; a possible D gene is TRBD1 (6 bases). The V and J ends lost 4 bases and 6 bases respectively, with 12 bases between them. From germline, CDR1 is MNHEY and CDR2 SVGAGI. There are 13 residues in the CDR3. The CDR3 nucleotides are TGTGCCAGCAGTTCCCTCAGGGGAAATGGCTACACCTTC. Translating gives CASSSLRGNGYTF.